The 12 T cell receptor beta chains presented below share a single source sample, sequenced in a study of T cells in Graves' hyperthyroidism and ophthalmopathy. TCR beta CDR3 region amplification was performed from RNA transcripts. HTBI primers were employed in a first-round RT-PCR of the TCR CDR3. One entry per CDR3 protein results from TCRdb running MiXCR on the multiplex PCR reads. The sample contains some 350,000 distinct CDR3 sequences, roughly 25% of which appear only once. Sequenced input: blood. Receptor source: a man aged 45-65 years with Graves' hyperthyroidism.

This clonotype was seen repeatedly, ten times or more. The chain is built from TRBV28 and TRBJ2-7; D may match TRBD1 or TRBD2 (5 bases each). The ends were cut back, 2 bases at V and 3 bases at J, with 11 bases in the middle. Germline V gene lookup returns CDR1 MDHEN and CDR2 SYDVKM. The CDR3 contains 14 residues. The CDR3 coding sequence is TGTGCCAGCAGTTTAGGGACCGGAGTCTACGAGCAGTACTTC. Translated, it gives CASSLGTGVYEQYF.

In the case of this clonotype: The junction differs from germline at one of its ends, possibly a read error. The V and J genes are TRBV6-2 or TRBV6-3 and TRBJ2-1; a weak D match, TRBD2 (6 bases). The germline CDR1 and CDR2 sequences are MNHEY and SVGEGT. The CDR3 consists of 13 residues. In nucleotides, the CDR3 is TGTGCCAGCAGTTACCTCGAGGGCGGGGAGCGGTTCTTC. Translating it yields CASSYLEGGERFF.

The V and J genes are TRBV6-5 and TRBJ1-1, with 9 bases fitting TRBD1. Germline V gives CDR1 MNHEY, CDR2 SVGAGI. This CDR3 is 17 amino acids long. J was trimmed by 2 bases and V by 2 bases; bases with no gene match: 9. The CDR3 is CASSYITGGAGNTEAFF. The CDR3 DNA reads TGTGCCAGCAGTTACATTACAGGGGGCGCGGGAAACACTGAAGCTTTCTTT.

This clonotype turned up a few times. In DNA form, the CDR3 reads TGTGCCAGCAGTGACCCGGCTAGCGGGCCAGATACGCAGTATTTT. This gives the protein CASSDPASGPDTQYF. The chain couples TRBV6-1 to TRBJ2-3, with 8 bases that match TRBD2. V was clipped by 3 bases and J by 4 bases; unmatched bases: 6. The CDR3 is 15 amino acids. In germline, CDR1 is MNHNS, CDR2 SASEGT.

This rearrangement joins TRBV11-3 to TRBJ2-7; tentatively, D is TRBD2 (5 bases). This CDR3 comprises 16 residues. The V and J ends lost 1 base and 5 bases respectively, with 18 bases between them. The germline V gene has CDR1 SGHNT and CDR2 YENEEA. The chain's CDR3 is CASSLASSGIRNEQYF. CDR3 DNA sequence: TGTGCCAGCAGCTTAGCTTCGTCCGGGATCCGAAACGAGCAGTACTTC.

This chain uses TRBV12-3 or TRBV12-4 with TRBJ1-2; D remains ambiguous. Trimming removed 5 bases from V and 5 bases from J, with 9 bases in between. CDR3 length: 12 amino acids. Here the CDR3 reads CASSDGVYGYTF. CDR3 nucleotide sequence: TGTGCCAGCAGTGATGGTGTATATGGCTACACCTTC.

This clonotype turned up a few times. The CDR3 DNA follows: TGTGCCAGCAGTACTTGGACTAGCGGGATCCCCGGGGAGCTGTTTTTT. Protein: CASSTWTSGIPGELFF. This chain uses TRBV6-1 with TRBJ2-2, with TRBD2 matching over 12 bases. The J segment lost 6 bases and the V segment lost 5 bases, leaving 7 bases of the junction unmatched. Germline assignment: CDR1 MNHNS and CDR2 SASEGT. This CDR3 spans 16 amino acids.

This clonotype has just a few counts. The rearrangement links TRBV27 to TRBJ2-1; 9 bases agree with TRBD2. Germline lookup yields CDR1 MNHEY and CDR2 SMNVEV (reference sequence). This CDR3 is built from 13 residues. The J segment lost 8 bases and the V segment lost 5 bases, leaving 4 bases of the junction unmatched. The CDR3 protein is CASSPAGGDEQFF. The CDR3, as DNA: TGTGCCAGCAGTCCGGCGGGGGGGGATGAGCAGTTCTTC.

Remarks on this clonotype: Relative to the germline gene, one junction end is altered; a read error may explain this. The rearrangement joins TRBV6-1 to TRBJ1-1; the match to TRBD1 covers 8 bases. The germline V gene has CDR1 MNHNS and CDR2 SASEGT. The CDR3 has 16 amino acids. CDR3 sequence: CASRESDRVWNAEAFF. CDR3 nucleotides: TGTGCCAGCAGAGAATCGGACAGGGTTTGGAACGCTGAAGCTTTCTTT.

The chain employs TRBV24-1 and TRBJ2-1; D is unresolved. V dropped 9 bases and J dropped 4 bases, with 9 bases sitting between them. Germline-derived CDR1 and CDR2 are KGHDR and SFDVKD. The CDR3 loop spans 12 amino acids. CDR3 region: CATPVVYNEQFF. The CDR3 nucleotides are TGTGCCACCCCTGTCGTTTACAATGAGCAGTTCTTC.

This sequence joins TRBV2 and TRBJ2-5; the D gene is possibly TRBD2 (6 bases). The CDR3 runs 13 residues. The germline V and J ends were trimmed by 7 bases and 5 bases, with 14 bases remaining between them. Germline lookup yields CDR1 SNHLY and CDR2 FYNNEI. The CDR3 sequence: CASTGGPRETQYF. In DNA form, the CDR3 reads TGTGCCAGCACCGGAGGGCCCAGGGAGACCCAGTACTTC.

J is TRBJ2-7 and V is TRBV2; the match to TRBD1 covers 8 bases. The CDR3 runs 13 residues. The germline gives CDR1 SNHLY, CDR2 FYNNEI. The trim removed 7 bases at V and 11 bases at J, leaving 13 bases unmatched. The CDR3 nucleotides read TGTGCCAGCATGCTGGACAGGGTGGCCCAGAAGTACTTC. It is translated as CASMLDRVAQKYF.